This TCR beta chain came from a study of T cells after yellow fever vaccination (dated 2019 in TCRdb). In terms of the full investigation: The SMART-Seq v4 Ultra Low Input RNA kit was used to prepare libraries from fractions with low cell numbers. Bulk PBMC replicates and cell subsets were isolated from blood drawn at multiple timepoints before and after both primary and secondary immunization. To track T-cell clones before and after primary and booster YFV17D yellow fever vaccination, bulk TCR alpha and beta repertoires were sequenced longitudinally. Two healthy male donors, one aged 18 to 29 and one aged 30 to 40 years, were included in the cohort.

The treatment or condition label, as the study defines it: live attenuated yellow fever vaccine strain. PBMCs were isolated from peripheral blood using a standard Ficoll-Paque protocol. Dynabeads CD4 and CD8 positive selection kits were used to isolate the CD4 and CD8 T-cell fractions. TriZol was used to extract RNA from bulk PBMCs, from CD4 and CD8 fractions, and from dextramer-positive and dextramer-negative fractions. The trim is 5 bases for V and 0 bases for J, with a gap of 1 base between the germline ends. Its CDR3 holds 12 amino acids, cysteine through phenylalanine. Only the CDR3 portion is preserved as DNA: 36 bases, with reading frame beginning at the first base. For CDR1 and CDR2, the germline V gene (reference sequence) lists MNHEY and SMNVEV. What the authors observed across the whole study: Only two donors were included in the study, so the extent to which the findings can be generalized is limited. Because abundant contaminating clonotypes from the bulk population could be contained in FACS-sorted repertoires, computational filtering was required. The secondary T-cell response was found to be weaker but faster than the primary response, with a peak reached on day 5 rather than on day 15. A small share of clonotypes occurred in both CD4 and CD8 compartments, likely arising from convergent recombination. Most clones expanded after primary vaccination (almost 97% of CD4 and around 88% of CD8) were re-detected after the booster, suggesting that broad memory maintenance occurred.

Instrument on record: Illumina NovaSeq 6000. TCR cDNA was synthesized by 5'RACE template switching, through which a universal primer site and unique molecular identifiers were introduced. Priming for cDNA synthesis came from both the TCR alpha and TCR beta constant segments. Library amplification involved two PCR steps, and the second step added sample barcodes and sequencing adapters. Sequencing of libraries was done on Illumina HiSeq 2500 (2x100 bp) or NovaSeq (2x150 bp). In the paper's pipeline: MIGEC handled demultiplexing of reads and collapsing into UMI consensus sequences, while MiXCR performed V(D)J alignment. Vaccine-responding clonotypes were identified with edgeR using replicate PBMC samples, with FDR below 0.01 and a log2 fold change above 5 up to day 15 being required. Bulk clonotypes were assigned CD4 or CD8 identity according to which sequenced CD4 or CD8 repertoire held them at higher abundance. TCRdb itself trimmed the public reads at Q25 with fastp, ran MiXCR and retained productive beta chains. Rows are unified per CDR3 protein, each entry keeping the most common DNA and genes. For this entry, the V and J calls and clone size follow TCRdb and not the study's own pipeline. The sample table holds under 150,000 distinct CDR3 sequences, of which approximately 14% were seen once. The top ten constitute approximately 43% of the sample.

This clonotype was seen at least ten times. Its antigen is currently not known. Base-call qualities are not available, and no considerably larger clone is one nucleotide away. Sequencing was performed on CD8+ T cells sorted from PBMCs, taken 5 days after the yellow fever booster vaccination. The receptor chain draws on TRBV27 and TRBJ2-2, with the D gene not confidently named. This receptor was identified in a man between 18 and 35 years old who received the YFV17D yellow fever vaccine. This receptor has the CDR3 CASSPNTGELFF. The base sequence is TGTGCCAGCAGTCCGAACACCGGGGAGCTGTTTTTT.